Below, 4 T cell receptor beta chains from the same sample are listed, as sequenced in a study of T cells in Graves' hyperthyroidism and ophthalmopathy. Amplification of TCR beta CDR3 regions was performed using RNA transcripts as template. Initially, a first-round RT-PCR of the TCR CDR3 employed the HTBI primer set. MiXCR, applied by TCRdb to the multiplex PCR reads, yields one record per CDR3 protein. The sample holds roughly 350,000 distinct CDR3 sequences, roughly an eighth seen once. The specimen was blood. The receptors stem from a middle-aged woman with Graves' ophthalmopathy.

This clonotype was counted between two and nine times. The chain employs TRBV7-9 and TRBJ2-7; D not resolved. This CDR3 is 17 amino acids long. V was clipped by 5 bases and J by 0 bases, with 20 bases between them. The V gene's germline CDR1 is SEHNR and CDR2 FQNEAQ (reference sequence). The CDR3 sequence is CASSRWNRALVSYEQYF. CDR3 DNA: TGTGCCAGCAGCCGATGGAACCGGGCGTTGGTCTCCTACGAGCAGTACTTC.

The chain carries TRBV5-5 and TRBJ1-5; D is unresolved. V lost 4 bases and J lost 1, with 12 bases in between. The germline CDR1 and CDR2 sequences are SGHKS and YYEKEE (reference sequence). The CDR3 covers 15 residues. In DNA, the CDR3 is TGTGCCAGCAGCCTCACGAGGAGGAGCAATCAGCCCCAGCATTTT. Its translation is CASSLTRRSNQPQHF.

The gene calls are TRBV27 and TRBJ1-2; D is undetermined. Germline assignment: CDR1 MNHEY and CDR2 SMNVEV (reference sequence). This CDR3 region has 10 residues. Trimming cost V 2 bases and J 8 bases, with 3 bases left between them. The CDR3, as DNA: TGTGCCAGCAGTTTAGGGGGCTACACCTTC. Amino acid sequence: CASSLGGYTF.

V is TRBV28 and J is TRBJ2-7, with D possibly being TRBD1 (6 bases). Deletions cut 3 bases from V and 1 base from J, with 10 bases between. The CDR3 is 14 residues long. Germline assignment: CDR1 MDHEN and CDR2 SYDVKM. Here the CDR3 DNA reads TGTGCCAGCAGTTTCGCGGACAGTTCCTACGAGCAGTACTTC. As protein: CASSFADSSYEQYF.